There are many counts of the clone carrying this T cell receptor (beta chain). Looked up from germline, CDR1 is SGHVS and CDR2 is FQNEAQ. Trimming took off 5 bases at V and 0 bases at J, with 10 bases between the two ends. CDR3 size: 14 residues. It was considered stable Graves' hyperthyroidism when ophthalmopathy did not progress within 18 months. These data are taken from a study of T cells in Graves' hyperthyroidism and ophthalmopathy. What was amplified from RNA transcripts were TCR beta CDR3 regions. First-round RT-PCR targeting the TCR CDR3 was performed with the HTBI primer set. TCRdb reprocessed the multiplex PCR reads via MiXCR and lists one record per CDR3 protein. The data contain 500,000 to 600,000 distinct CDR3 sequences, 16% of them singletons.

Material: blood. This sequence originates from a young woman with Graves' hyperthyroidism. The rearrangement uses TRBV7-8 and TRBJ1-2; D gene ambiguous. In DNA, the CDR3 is TGTGCCAGCAGCAAGAGCCTCCCTAACTATGGCTACACCTTC. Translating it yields CASSKSLPNYGYTF.